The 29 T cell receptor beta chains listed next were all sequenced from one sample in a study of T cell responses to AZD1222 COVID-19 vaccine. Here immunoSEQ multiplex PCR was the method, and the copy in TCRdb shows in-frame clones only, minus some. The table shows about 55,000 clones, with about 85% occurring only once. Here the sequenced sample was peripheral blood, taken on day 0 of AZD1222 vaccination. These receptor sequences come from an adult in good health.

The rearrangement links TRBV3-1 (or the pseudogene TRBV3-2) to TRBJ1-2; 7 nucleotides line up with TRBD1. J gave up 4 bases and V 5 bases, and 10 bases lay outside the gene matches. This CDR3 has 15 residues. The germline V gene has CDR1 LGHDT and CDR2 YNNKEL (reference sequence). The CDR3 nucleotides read TGTGCCAGCAGCGAGGACAGGTCTCAGGGCTATGGCTACACCTTC. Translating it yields CASSEDRSQGYGYTF.

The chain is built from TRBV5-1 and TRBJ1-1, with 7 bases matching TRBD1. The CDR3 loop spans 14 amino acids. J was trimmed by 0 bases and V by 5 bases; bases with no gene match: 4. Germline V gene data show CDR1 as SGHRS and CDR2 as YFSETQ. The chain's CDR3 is CASSSGQVNTEAFF. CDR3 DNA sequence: TGCGCCAGCAGTTCTGGACAGGTGAACACTGAAGCTTTCTTT.

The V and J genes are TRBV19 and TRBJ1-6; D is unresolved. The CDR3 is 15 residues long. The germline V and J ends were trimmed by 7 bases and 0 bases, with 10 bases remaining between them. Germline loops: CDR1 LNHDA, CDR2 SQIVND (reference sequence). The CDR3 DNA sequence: TGTGCCAGTATCTCCAGTAGCTCCTATAATTCACCCCTCCACTTT. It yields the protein CASISSSSYNSPLHF.

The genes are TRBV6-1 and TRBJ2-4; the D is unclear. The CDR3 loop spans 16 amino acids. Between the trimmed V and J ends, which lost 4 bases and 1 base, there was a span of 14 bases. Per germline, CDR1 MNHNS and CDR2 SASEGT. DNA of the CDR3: TGTGCCAGCAGTGTCCGACCGTATGAGGCCAAAAACATTCAGTACTTC. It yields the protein CASSVRPYEAKNIQYF.

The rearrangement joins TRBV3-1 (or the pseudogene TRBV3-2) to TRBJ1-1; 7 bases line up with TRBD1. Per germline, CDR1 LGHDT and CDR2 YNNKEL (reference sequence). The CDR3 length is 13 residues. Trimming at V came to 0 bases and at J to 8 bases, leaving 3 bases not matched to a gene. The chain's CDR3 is CASSQDMTGEAFF. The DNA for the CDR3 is TGTGCCAGCAGCCAAGATATGACAGGGGAAGCTTTCTTT.

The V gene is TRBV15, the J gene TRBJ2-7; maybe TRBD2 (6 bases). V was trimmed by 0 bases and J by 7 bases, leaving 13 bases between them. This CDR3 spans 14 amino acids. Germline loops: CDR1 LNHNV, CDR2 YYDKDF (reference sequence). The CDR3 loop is CATSRDGGLLEQYF. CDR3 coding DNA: TGTGCCACCAGCAGAGATGGGGGACTCCTAGAGCAGTACTTC.

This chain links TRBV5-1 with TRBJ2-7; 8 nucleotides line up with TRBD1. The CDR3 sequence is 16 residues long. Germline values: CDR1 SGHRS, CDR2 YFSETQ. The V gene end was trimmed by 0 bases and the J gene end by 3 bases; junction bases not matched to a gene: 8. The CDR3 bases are TGCGCCAGCAGCTTGGGGGGGACAGGTGCCTTCTACGAGCAGTACTTC. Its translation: CASSLGGTGAFYEQYF. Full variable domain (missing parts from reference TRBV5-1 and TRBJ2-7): KAGVTQTPRYLIKTRGQQVTLSCSPISGHRSVSWYQQTPGQGLQFLFEYFSETQRNKGNFPGRFSGRQFSNSRSEMNVSTLELGDSALYLCASSLGGTGAFYEQYFGPGTRLTVT.

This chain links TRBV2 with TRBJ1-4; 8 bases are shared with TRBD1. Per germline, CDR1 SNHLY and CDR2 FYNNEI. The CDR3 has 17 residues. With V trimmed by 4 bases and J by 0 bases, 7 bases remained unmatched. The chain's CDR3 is CASSAGQGKATNEKLFF. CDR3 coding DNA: TGTGCCAGCAGTGCTGGACAGGGCAAAGCAACTAATGAAAAACTGTTTTTT.

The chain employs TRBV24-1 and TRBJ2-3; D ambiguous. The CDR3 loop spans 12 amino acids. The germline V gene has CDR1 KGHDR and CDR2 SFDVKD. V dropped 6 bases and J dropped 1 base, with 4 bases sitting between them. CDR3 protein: CATSPGTDTQYF. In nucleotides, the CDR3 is TGTGCCACCAGTCCGGGCACAGATACGCAGTATTTT.

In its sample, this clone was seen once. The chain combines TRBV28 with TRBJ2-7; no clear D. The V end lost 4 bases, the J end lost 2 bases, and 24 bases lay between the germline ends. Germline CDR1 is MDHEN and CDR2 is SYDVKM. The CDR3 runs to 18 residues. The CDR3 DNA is TGTGCCAGCAGTTCGAGACCACAACAGCTATCTCTGCCCTACGAGCAGTACTTC. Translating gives CASSSRPQQLSLPYEQYF. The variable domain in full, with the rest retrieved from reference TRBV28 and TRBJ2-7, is DVKVTQSSRYLVKRTGEKVFLECVQDMDHENMFWYRQDPGLGLRLIYFSYDVKMKEKGDIPEGYSVSREKKERFSLILESASTNQTSMYLCASSSRPQQLSLPYEQYFGPGTRLTVT.

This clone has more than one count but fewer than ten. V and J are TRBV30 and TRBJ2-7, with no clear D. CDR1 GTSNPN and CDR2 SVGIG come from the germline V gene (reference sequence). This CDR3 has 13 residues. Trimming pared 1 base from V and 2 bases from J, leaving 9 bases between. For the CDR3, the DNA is TGTGCCTGGAGTGGTGTAGGGACCTACGAGCAGTACTTC. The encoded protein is CAWSGVGTYEQYF. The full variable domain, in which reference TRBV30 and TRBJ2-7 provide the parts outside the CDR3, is SQTIHQWPATLVQPVGSPLSLECTVEGTSNPNLYWYRQAAGRGLQLLFYSVGIGQISSEVPQNLSASRPQDRQFILSSKKLLLSDSGFYLCAWSGVGTYEQYFGPGTRLTVT.

The CDR3: CASSPLGQMNTEAFF. The CDR3 coding sequence is TGTGCCAGCTCACCGTTGGGACAGATGAACACTGAAGCTTTCTTT. The V call is TRBV18, the J call TRBJ1-1, with 7 bases aligning to TRBD1. V lost 3 bases to trimming and J lost 0 bases; unmatched junction nucleotides: 4. Germline V gene data show CDR1 as KGHSH and CDR2 as LQKENI. The CDR3 totals 15 residues.

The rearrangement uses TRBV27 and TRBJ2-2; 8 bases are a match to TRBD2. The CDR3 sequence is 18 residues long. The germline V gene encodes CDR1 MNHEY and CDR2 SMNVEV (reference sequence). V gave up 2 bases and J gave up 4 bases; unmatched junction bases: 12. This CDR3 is CASSLGLAISGGTGELFF. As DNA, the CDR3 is TGTGCCAGCAGTTTAGGTTTGGCCATCAGCGGGGGCACCGGGGAGCTGTTTTTT.

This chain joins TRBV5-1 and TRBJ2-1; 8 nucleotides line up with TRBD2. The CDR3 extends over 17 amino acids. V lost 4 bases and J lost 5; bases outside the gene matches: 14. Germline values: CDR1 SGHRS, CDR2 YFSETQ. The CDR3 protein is CASSPRAAGLVDNEQFF. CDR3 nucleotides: TGCGCCAGCAGCCCCCGTGCCGCGGGACTAGTCGACAATGAGCAGTTCTTC.

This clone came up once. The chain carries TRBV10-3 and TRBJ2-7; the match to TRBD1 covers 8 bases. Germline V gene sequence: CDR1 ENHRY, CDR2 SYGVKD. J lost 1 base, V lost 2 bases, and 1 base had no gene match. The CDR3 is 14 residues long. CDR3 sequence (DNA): TGTGCCATCAGTGAGGGACAGGGATCCTACGAGCAGTACTTC. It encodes CAISEGQGSYEQYF.

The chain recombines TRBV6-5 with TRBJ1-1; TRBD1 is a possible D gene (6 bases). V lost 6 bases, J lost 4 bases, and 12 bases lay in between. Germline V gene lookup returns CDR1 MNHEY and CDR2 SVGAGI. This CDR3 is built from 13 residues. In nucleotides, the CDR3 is TGTGCCAGCAGAACAGGGAAAGGCACTGAAGCTTTCTTT. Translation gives CASRTGKGTEAFF.

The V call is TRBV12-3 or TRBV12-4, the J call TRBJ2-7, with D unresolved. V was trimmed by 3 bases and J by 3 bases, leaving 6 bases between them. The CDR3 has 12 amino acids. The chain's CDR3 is CASSLANYEQYF. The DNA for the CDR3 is TGTGCCAGCAGTTTGGCTAACTACGAGCAGTACTTC.

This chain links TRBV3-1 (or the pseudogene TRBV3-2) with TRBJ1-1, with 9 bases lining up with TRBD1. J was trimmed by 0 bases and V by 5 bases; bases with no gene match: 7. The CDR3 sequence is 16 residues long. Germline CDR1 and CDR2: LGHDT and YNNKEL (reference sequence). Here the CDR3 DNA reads TGTGCCAGCAGCTCCCGGGACAGGGCCATGAACACTGAAGCTTTCTTT. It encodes CASSSRDRAMNTEAFF.

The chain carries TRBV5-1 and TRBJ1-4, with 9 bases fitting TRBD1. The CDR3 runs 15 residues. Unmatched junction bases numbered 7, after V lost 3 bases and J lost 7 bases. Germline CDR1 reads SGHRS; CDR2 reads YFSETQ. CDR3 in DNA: TGCGCCAGCAGCTCGACAGGGGGAGAAGGTGAAAAACTGTTTTTT. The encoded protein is CASSSTGGEGEKLFF.

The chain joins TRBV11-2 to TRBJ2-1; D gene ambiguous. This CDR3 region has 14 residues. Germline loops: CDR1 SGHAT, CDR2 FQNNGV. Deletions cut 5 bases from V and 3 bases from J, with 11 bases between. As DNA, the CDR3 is TGTGCCAGCAGCGTAAGAAATGGCTACAATGAGCAGTTCTTC. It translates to CASSVRNGYNEQFF.

This CDR3 reads CASSTFSGVYNEQFF. CDR3 DNA: TGTGCCAGCTCGACCTTTTCGGGGGTGTACAATGAGCAGTTCTTC. The chain joins TRBV7-9 to TRBJ2-1; a weak D match, TRBD2 (6 bases). Germline CDR1 reads SEHNR; CDR2 reads FQNEAQ (reference sequence). The CDR3 is 15 residues long. Trimming stripped 8 bases from V and 4 bases from J, with 18 bases between.

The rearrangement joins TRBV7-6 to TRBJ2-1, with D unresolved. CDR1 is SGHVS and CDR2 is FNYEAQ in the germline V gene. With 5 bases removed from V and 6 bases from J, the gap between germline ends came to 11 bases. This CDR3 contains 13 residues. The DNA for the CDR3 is TGTGCCAGCAGCGCCAACTCCCTCAATGAGCAGTTCTTC. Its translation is CASSANSLNEQFF.

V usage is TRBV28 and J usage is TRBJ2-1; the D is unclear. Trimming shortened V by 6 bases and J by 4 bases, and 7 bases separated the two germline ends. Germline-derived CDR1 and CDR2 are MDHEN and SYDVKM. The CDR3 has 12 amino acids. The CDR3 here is CASSWDYNEQFF. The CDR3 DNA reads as TGTGCCAGCAGCTGGGATTACAATGAGCAGTTCTTC.

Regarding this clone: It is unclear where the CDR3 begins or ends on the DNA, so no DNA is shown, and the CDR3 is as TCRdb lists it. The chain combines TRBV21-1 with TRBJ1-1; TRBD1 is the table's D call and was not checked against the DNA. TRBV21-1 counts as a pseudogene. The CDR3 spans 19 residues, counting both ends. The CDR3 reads CASSNTPSMWGPGATEAFF.

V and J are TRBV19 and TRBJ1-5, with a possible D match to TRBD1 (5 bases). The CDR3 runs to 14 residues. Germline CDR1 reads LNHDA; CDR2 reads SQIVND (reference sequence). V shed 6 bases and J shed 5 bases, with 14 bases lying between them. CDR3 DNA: TGTGCCAGTAGCCGAGGCGGGGCCCATCAGCCCCAGCATTTT. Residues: CASSRGGAHQPQHF.

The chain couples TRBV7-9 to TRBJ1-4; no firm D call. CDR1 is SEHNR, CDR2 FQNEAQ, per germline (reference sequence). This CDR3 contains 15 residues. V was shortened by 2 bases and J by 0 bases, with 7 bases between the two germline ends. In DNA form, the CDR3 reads TGTGCCAGCAGCTTATATCAGGCAACTAATGAAAAACTGTTTTTT. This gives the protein CASSLYQATNEKLFF.

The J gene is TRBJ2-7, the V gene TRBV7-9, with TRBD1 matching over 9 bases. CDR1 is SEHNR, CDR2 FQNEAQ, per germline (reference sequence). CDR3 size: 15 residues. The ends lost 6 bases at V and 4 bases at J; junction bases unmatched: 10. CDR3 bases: TGTGCCAGCAGTTCGCCGGGACAGGGTAGTTACGAGCAGTACTTC. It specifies CASSSPGQGSYEQYF.

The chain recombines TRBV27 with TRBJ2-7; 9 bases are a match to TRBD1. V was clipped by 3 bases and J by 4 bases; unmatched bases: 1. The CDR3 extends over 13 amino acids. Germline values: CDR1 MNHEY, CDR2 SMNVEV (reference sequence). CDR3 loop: CASSFGQGYEQYF. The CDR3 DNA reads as TGTGCCAGCAGTTTTGGACAGGGGTACGAGCAGTACTTC.

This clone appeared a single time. CDR3 bases: TGTGCCAGCAGCGTAGAAAATCTCAGGGGTACGGGGTCAAAACTGTTTTTT. The encoded protein is CASSVENLRGTGSKLFF. The chain joins TRBV5-5 to TRBJ1-4; the D gene is possibly TRBD1 (6 bases). Trimming took off 4 bases at V and 10 bases at J, with 26 bases between the two ends. Germline loops: CDR1 SGHKS, CDR2 YYEKEE (reference sequence). The CDR3 spans 17 residues.